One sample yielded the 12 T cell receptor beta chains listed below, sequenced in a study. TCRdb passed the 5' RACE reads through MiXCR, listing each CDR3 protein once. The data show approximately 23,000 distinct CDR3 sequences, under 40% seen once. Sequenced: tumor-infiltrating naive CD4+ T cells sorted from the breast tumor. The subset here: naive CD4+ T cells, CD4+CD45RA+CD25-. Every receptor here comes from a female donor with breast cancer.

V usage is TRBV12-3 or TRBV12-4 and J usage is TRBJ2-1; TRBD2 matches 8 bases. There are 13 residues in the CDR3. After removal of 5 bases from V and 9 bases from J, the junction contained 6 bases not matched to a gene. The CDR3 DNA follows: TGTGCCAGCAGTGGGACTAGTCTCAGTGAGCAGTTCTTC. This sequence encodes CASSGTSLSEQFF.

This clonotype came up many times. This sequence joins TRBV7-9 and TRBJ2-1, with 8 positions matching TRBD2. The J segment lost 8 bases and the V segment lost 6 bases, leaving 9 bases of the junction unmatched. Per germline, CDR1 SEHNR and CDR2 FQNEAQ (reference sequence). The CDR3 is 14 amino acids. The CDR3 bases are TGTGCCAGCAGTCGGGTAGCGGGATCGTATGAGCAGTTCTTC. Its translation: CASSRVAGSYEQFF. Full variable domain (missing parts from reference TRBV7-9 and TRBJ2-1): DTGVSQNPRHKITKRGQNVTFRCDPISEHNRLYWYRQTLGQGPEFLTYFQNEAQLEKSRLLSDRFSAERPKGSFSTLEIQRTEQGDSAMYLCASSRVAGSYEQFFGPGTRLTVL.

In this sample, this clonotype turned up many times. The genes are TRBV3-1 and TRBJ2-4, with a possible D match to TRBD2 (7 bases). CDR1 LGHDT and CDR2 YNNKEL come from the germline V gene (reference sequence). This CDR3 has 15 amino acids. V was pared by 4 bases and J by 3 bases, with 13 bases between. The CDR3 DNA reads TGTGCCAGCAGCCCCGCAGGGGAGGGCAAAAACATTCAGTACTTC. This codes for CASSPAGEGKNIQYF. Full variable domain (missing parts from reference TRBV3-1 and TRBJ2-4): DTAVSQTPKYLVTQMGNDKSIKCEQNLGHDTMYWYKQDSKKFLKIMFSYNNKELIINETVPNRFSPKSPDKAHLNLHINSLELGDSAVYFCASSPAGEGKNIQYFGAGTRLSVL.

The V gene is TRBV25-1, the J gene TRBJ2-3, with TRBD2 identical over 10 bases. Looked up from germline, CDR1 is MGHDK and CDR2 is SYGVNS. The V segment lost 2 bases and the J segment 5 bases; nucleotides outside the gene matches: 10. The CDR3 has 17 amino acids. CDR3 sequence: CASSEALAGEFRDTQYF. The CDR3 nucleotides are TGTGCCAGCAGTGAAGCGCTAGCGGGAGAGTTCAGAGATACGCAGTATTTT. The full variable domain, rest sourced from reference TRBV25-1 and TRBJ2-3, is EADIYQTPRYLVIGTGKKITLECSQTMGHDKMYWYQQDPGMELHLIHYSYGVNSTEKGDLSSESTVSRIRTEHFPLTLESARPSHTSQYLCASSEALAGEFRDTQYFGPGTRLTVL.

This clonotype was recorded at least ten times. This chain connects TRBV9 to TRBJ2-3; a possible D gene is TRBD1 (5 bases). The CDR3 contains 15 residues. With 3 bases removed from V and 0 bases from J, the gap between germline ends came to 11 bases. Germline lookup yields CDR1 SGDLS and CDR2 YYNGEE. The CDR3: CASSARRVSTDTQYF. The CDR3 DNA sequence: TGTGCCAGCAGCGCTCGCAGGGTTAGCACAGATACGCAGTATTTT.

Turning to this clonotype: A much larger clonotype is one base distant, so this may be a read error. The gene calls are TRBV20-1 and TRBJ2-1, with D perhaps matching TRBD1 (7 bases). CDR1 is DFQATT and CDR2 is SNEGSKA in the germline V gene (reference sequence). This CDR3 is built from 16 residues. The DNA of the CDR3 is TGCAGTGCTTGGGTGGTAAGACAGGGACTTAACAATGAGCAGTCCTTC. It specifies CSAWVVRQGLNNEQSF.

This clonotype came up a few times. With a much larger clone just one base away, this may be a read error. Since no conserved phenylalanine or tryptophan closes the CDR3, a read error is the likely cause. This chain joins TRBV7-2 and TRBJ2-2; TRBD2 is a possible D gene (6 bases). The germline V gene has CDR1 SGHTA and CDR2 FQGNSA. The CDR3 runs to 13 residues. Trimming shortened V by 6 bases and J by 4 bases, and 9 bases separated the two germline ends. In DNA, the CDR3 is TGTGCCAGCAGGTTGACTAGCACCGGGGAGCTGTTTTTA. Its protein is CASRLTSTGELFL.

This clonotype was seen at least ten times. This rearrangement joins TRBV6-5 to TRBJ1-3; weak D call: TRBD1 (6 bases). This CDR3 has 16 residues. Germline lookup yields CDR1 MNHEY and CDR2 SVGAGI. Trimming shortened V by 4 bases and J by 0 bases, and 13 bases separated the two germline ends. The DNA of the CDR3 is TGTGCCAGCAGTTTACAGGGTGGGGCCTCTGGAAACACCATATATTTT. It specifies CASSLQGGASGNTIYF.

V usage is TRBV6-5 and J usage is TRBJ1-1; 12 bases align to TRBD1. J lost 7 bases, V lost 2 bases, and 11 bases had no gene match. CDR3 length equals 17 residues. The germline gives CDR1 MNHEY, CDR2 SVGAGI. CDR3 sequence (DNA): TGTGCCAGCAGTTACCGTATACCGGGACAGGGGGCATTTGAAGCTTTCTTT. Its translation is CASSYRIPGQGAFEAFF.

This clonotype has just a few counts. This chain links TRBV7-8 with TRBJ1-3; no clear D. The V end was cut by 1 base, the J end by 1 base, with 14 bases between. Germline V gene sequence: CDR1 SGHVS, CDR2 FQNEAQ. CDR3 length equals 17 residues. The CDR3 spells CASSLGGGVLSGNTIYF. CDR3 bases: TGTGCCAGCAGCTTAGGGGGTGGGGTGCTGTCTGGAAACACCATATATTTT.

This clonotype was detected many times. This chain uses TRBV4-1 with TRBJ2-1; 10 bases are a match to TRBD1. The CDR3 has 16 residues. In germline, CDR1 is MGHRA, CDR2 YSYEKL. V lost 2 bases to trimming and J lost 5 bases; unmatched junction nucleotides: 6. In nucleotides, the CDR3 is TGCGCCAGCAGCCAACCGGGACAGGGGAAGAACAATGAGCAGTTCTTC. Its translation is CASSQPGQGKNNEQFF.

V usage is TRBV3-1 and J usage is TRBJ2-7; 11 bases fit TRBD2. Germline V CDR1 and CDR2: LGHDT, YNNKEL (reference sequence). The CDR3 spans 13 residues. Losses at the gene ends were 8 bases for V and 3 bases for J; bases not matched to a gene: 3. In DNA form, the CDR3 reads TGTGCCAGCTGTCTAGCGGGAGGCTACGAGCAGTACTTC. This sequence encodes CASCLAGGYEQYF.